Included here is one TCR beta chain sequence, with context. This sample is drawn from a study of shared clonotypes between healthy human individuals. Study-level information: Donor composition was two women and three men, aged 18 to 49.

The CDR3 extends over 16 amino acids. Per germline, CDR1 SGHRS and CDR2 YFSETQ. V lost 0 bases and J lost 1, with 12 bases in between. Unsorted PBMC replicate PCRs used roughly 300 ng DNA, approximately 30,000 T cell genomes. Assay used: immunoSEQ multiplex PCR; TCRdb lists only in-frame clones, some missing. The repertoire holds about half a million clones, with 70% to 80% as singletons. Donors were healthy HIV-negative adults without recently reported acute infections or vaccinations. This TCR was recovered from a woman in her thirties or forties in good health. Some clones in this sample may be carry-over from other donors' samples. The V gene is TRBV5-1, the J gene TRBJ2-3; D might be TRBD1 or TRBD2, each matching 5 bases. The sample comprised PBMCs. CDR3: CASSLAGDRGTDTQYF. The CDR3 DNA reads as TGCGCCAGCAGCTTGGCCGGGGACCGAGGCACAGATACGCAGTATTTT.